The 21 T cell receptor beta chains below come from one sample, sequenced in a study of T cell repertoires in cytomegalovirus infection. TCRdb used MiXCR to reprocess the reads, holding one entry per CDR3 protein. The sample carries over 300,000 distinct CDR3 sequences, over 7.5% recorded once. Input material: PBMCs. These TCRs come from a human donor in good health (CMV status not recorded). Some clones in this sample may be carry-over from other donors' samples.

This clonotype has at least ten counts. The chain uses TRBV7-2 and TRBJ2-3, with 9 nucleotides matching TRBD1. This CDR3 is 15 amino acids long. After removal of 4 bases from V and 2 bases from J, the junction contained 4 bases not matched to a gene. Germline CDR1 is SGHTA and CDR2 is FQGNSA. The CDR3 DNA sequence: TGTGCCAGCAGCTCAGGGGACAGGGCCACAGATACGCAGTATTTT. Amino acid sequence: CASSSGDRATDTQYF.

The chain carries TRBV6-2 or TRBV6-3 and TRBJ2-7; 7 bases match TRBD2. This CDR3 region has 15 residues. The V gene's germline CDR1 is MNHEY and CDR2 SVGEGT. V shed 0 bases, J shed 2 bases, and the junction held 4 bases outside the gene matches. The CDR3 sequence: CASSYSGTTPYEQYF. In DNA form, the CDR3 reads TGTGCCAGCAGTTACTCCGGGACTACCCCCTACGAGCAGTACTTC.

This chain connects TRBV5-1 to TRBJ2-5, with D possibly being TRBD2 (5 bases). Germline V gene lookup returns CDR1 SGHRS and CDR2 YFSETQ. Deletions cut 4 bases from V and 1 base from J, with 11 bases between. This CDR3 is built from 14 residues. CDR3 loop: CASSSGDFQETQYF. The CDR3 DNA reads TGCGCCAGCAGCAGCGGTGACTTCCAAGAGACCCAGTACTTC. Drawing the rest from reference TRBV5-1 and TRBJ2-5, the complete variable domain is KAGVTQTPRYLIKTRGQQVTLSCSPISGHRSVSWYQQTPGQGLQFLFEYFSETQRNKGNFPGRFSGRQFSNSRSEMNVSTLELGDSALYLCASSSGDFQETQYFGPGTRLLVL.

The table lists this clonotype with many counts. This rearrangement joins TRBV28 to TRBJ2-7; 7 nucleotides agree with TRBD2. Germline assignment: CDR1 MDHEN and CDR2 SYDVKM. The CDR3 totals 12 residues. Trimming took 3 bases from V and 6 from J; bases not matched to a gene: 2. CDR3 in DNA: TGTGCCAGCAGTTTTGGGGAGGGCGAGCAGTACTTC. This translates into CASSFGEGEQYF.

V usage is TRBV5-5 and J usage is TRBJ2-1; D is perhaps TRBD2 (6 bases). V dropped 3 bases and J dropped 0 bases, with 10 bases sitting between them. Germline assignment: CDR1 SGHKS and CDR2 YYEKEE (reference sequence). The CDR3 length is 15 residues. The CDR3 here is CASSWDSSSYNEQFF. CDR3 DNA: TGTGCCAGCAGCTGGGACTCGAGCTCCTACAATGAGCAGTTCTTC.

This clonotype was detected a few times. The chain uses TRBV24-1 and TRBJ2-6; 10 positions match TRBD1. This CDR3 spans 17 amino acids. The germline CDR1 and CDR2 sequences are KGHDR and SFDVKD. The V and J ends lost 4 bases and 3 bases, in that order; junction bases with no gene match: 5. Written as DNA, the CDR3 is TGTGCCACCAGTGACCCAGACAGGGGGCTTGGGGCCAACGTCCTGACTTTC. Amino acids: CATSDPDRGLGANVLTF.

This clonotype has at least ten counts. The chain employs TRBV28 and TRBJ1-2, with TRBD1 matching 10 bases. Germline loops: CDR1 MDHEN, CDR2 SYDVKM. J lost 8 bases, V lost 6 bases, and 12 bases had no gene match. The CDR3 has 15 residues. This chain's CDR3 is CASRGFLGQGEGYTF. DNA for the CDR3: TGTGCCAGCAGGGGATTTTTAGGACAGGGGGAAGGCTACACCTTC.

The V and J genes are TRBV28 and TRBJ2-3; D is unresolved. Germline lookup yields CDR1 MDHEN and CDR2 SYDVKM. V was shortened by 7 bases and J by 5 bases, with 10 bases between the two germline ends. The CDR3 spans 12 residues. The CDR3 sequence: CASTAIGDTQYF. CDR3 DNA sequence: TGTGCCAGCACCGCTATTGGAGATACGCAGTATTTT.

CDR3 bases: TGCAGTGCTAGAGATTCAGGGAGCAATCAGCCCCAGCATTTT. Amino acids: CSARDSGSNQPQHF. This chain uses TRBV20-1 with TRBJ1-5; the D gene is possibly TRBD1 (5 bases). The V end was cut by 0 bases, the J end by 1 base, with 7 bases between. The length of the CDR3 is 14 residues. Per the germline V gene, CDR1 is DFQATT and CDR2 is SNEGSKA (reference sequence).

This clonotype was observed a few times. The chain links TRBV7-3 to TRBJ1-2, with a weak D call TRBD1 (5 bases). V was trimmed by 5 bases and J by 8 bases, leaving 15 bases between them. CDR3 length: 13 amino acids. Germline CDR1 and CDR2: SGHTA and FQGTGA. The chain's CDR3 is CASSQRRGGGYTF. CDR3 coding DNA: TGTGCCAGCAGCCAACGAAGGGGCGGCGGCTACACCTTC. Based on the CDR3 plus reference TRBV7-3 and TRBJ1-2, the full variable domain is GAGVSQTPSNKVTEKGKYVELRCDPISGHTALYWYRQSLGQGPEFLIYFQGTGAADDSGLPNDRFFAVRPEGSVSTLKIQRTERGDSAVYLCASSQRRGGGYTFGSGTRLTVV.

In its sample, this clonotype was seen many times. The rearrangement uses TRBV7-9 and TRBJ1-4, with 7 bases lining up with TRBD1. The CDR3 runs 16 residues. Germline CDR1 reads SEHNR; CDR2 reads FQNEAQ (reference sequence). V lost 4 bases to trimming and J lost 5 bases; unmatched junction nucleotides: 10. CDR3 sequence reads: CASSSPPGTVNEKLFF. Here the CDR3 DNA reads TGTGCCAGCAGCTCCCCCCCCGGGACAGTCAATGAAAAACTGTTTTTT.

The chain recombines TRBV7-2 with TRBJ2-2; 8 bases line up with TRBD2. The CDR3 contains 16 residues. CDR1 is SGHTA, CDR2 FQGNSA, per germline. The J segment lost 5 bases and the V segment lost 5 bases, leaving 10 bases of the junction unmatched. CDR3: CASSPRGLGDTGELFF. DNA of the CDR3: TGTGCCAGCAGCCCAAGGGGACTAGGAGATACCGGGGAGCTGTTTTTT.

This chain links TRBV6-1 with TRBJ2-7; D gene ambiguous. CDR1 and CDR2 (germline): MNHNS, SASEGT. This CDR3 is 14 amino acids long. Trimming took off 2 bases at V and 2 bases at J, with 10 bases between the two ends. CDR3 region: CASSELIPTYEQYF. The CDR3 region has the DNA TGTGCCAGCAGTGAACTCATTCCGACCTACGAGCAGTACTTC.

This clonotype was detected only a few times. This chain connects TRBV7-2 to TRBJ2-5; tentative D call: TRBD2 (7 bases). The CDR3 totals 14 residues. Trimming pared 4 bases from V and 6 bases from J, leaving 15 bases between. The germline CDR1 and CDR2 sequences are SGHTA and FQGNSA. The CDR3 region has the DNA TGTGCCAGCAGCTCGGGGGGCAACGAGAAGACCCAGTACTTC. This codes for CASSSGGNEKTQYF.

This clonotype was found many times. The J gene is TRBJ2-3, the V gene TRBV7-2; 12 nucleotides agree with TRBD2. This CDR3 is 17 amino acids long. J lost 5 bases, V lost 4 bases, and 10 bases had no gene match. Germline V gene lookup returns CDR1 SGHTA and CDR2 FQGNSA. DNA of the CDR3: TGTGCCAGCAGCTCGACTAGCGGGGGCCAGGCTGTAGATACGCAGTATTTT. Protein product: CASSSTSGGQAVDTQYF.

The V gene is TRBV27, the J gene TRBJ1-1; no firm D call. The V and J ends lost 6 bases and 0 bases respectively, with 14 bases between them. Per the germline V gene, CDR1 is MNHEY and CDR2 is SMNVEV (reference sequence). This CDR3 region has 15 residues. Here the CDR3 DNA reads TGTGCCAGCAGAGCAGGTCTCCAAATGAACACTGAAGCTTTCTTT. Its translation is CASRAGLQMNTEAFF.

In its sample, this clonotype was seen a few times. This sequence joins TRBV11-2 and TRBJ2-5; D unresolved. This CDR3 region has 15 residues. CDR1 is SGHAT, CDR2 FQNNGV, per germline. Trimming pared 1 base from V and 5 bases from J, leaving 14 bases between. In nucleotides, the CDR3 is TGTGCCAGCAGCTTAGGAACCGGCCCGCGGGAGACCCAGTACTTC. This sequence encodes CASSLGTGPRETQYF.

This clonotype was seen at least ten times. The chain links TRBV6-5 to TRBJ2-6, with 10 bases lining up with TRBD1. This CDR3 region has 18 residues. V lost 4 bases to trimming and J lost 0 bases; unmatched junction nucleotides: 6. The germline V gene encodes CDR1 MNHEY and CDR2 SVGAGI. This chain's CDR3 is CASSSTTGGASGANVLTF. Written as DNA, the CDR3 is TGTGCCAGCAGTTCCACGACAGGGGGCGCCTCTGGGGCCAACGTCCTGACTTTC.

This clonotype was seen only a few times. CDR3 region: CASSYSIGEGGIYNEQFF. CDR3 bases: TGTGCCAGCAGTTACTCGATCGGGGAGGGGGGGATATACAATGAGCAGTTCTTC. V is TRBV6-6 and J is TRBJ2-1; TRBD2 is a possible D gene (7 bases). The CDR3 has 18 amino acids. Germline V CDR1 and CDR2: MNHNY, SVGAGI (reference sequence). V was pared by 0 bases and J by 4 bases, with 19 bases between.

This clonotype was counted at least ten times. The V and J genes are TRBV2 and TRBJ2-7; no firm D call. From germline, CDR1 is SNHLY and CDR2 FYNNEI. The CDR3 runs 12 residues. V gave up 1 base and J gave up 3 bases, with 4 bases separating them. The DNA of the CDR3 is TGTGCCAGCAGTGAAGGGCGCTACGAGCAGTACTTC. Translation gives CASSEGRYEQYF.

This clonotype was picked up a small number of times. The J gene is TRBJ2-3, the V gene TRBV20-1; D not resolved. CDR1 is DFQATT, CDR2 SNEGSKA, per germline (reference sequence). V lost 7 bases and J lost 4, with 12 bases in between. The CDR3 has 12 residues. CDR3 sequence (DNA): TGCAGTGTCAAGGCGGCCGCAGATACGCAGTATTTT. Its protein is CSVKAAADTQYF.